A selection of T cell receptor beta chains follows, all from one sample in a study of patients and donors after allogeneic stem cell transplantation. MiXCR, run by TCRdb on the RT-PCR reads, gives a single entry per CDR3 protein. The sample includes tens of thousands of distinct CDR3 sequences, more than 10% of them seen just once. The specimen sequenced was blood, either unsorted or a sorted T cell fraction (not recorded which). Source of these receptors: a human donor who was either an allogeneic HSCT recipient or a stem cell or donor lymphocyte infusion donor (not recorded which). It is not recorded whose cells these are; they may come from a transplant donor. Both conserved end residues are part of each CDR3. Fields, in order: clone size, J gene, V gene, D gene, CDR3 protein, CDR3 DNA. The D gene is left open where the match is weak. For some rows the clone size is stated as once, few or many, or as a class when expanded; others skip it.

many | TRBJ1-4 | TRBV20-1 | NA | CSARDIQVGEKLFF | TGCAGTGCTAGAGACATCCAGGTGGGAGAAAAACTGTTTTTT
few | TRBJ1-3 | TRBV9 | NA | CASSVNPGGDTIYF | TGTGCCAGCAGCGTAAACCCGGGCGGAGACACCATATATTTT
NA | TRBJ2-7 | TRBV5-4 | TRBD2 | CASMPGLASYEQYF | TGTGCCAGCATGCCGGGACTAGCATCCTACGAGCAGTACTTC
NA | TRBJ2-7 | TRBV29-1 | NA | CSVEVSRQGEWIYEQYF | TGCAGCGTTGAAGTCTCCAGGCAGGGAGAATGGATTTACGAGCAGTACTTC
NA | TRBJ2-1 | TRBV20-1 | TRBD2 | CSASSLEVGTSGLNEQFF | TGCAGTGCTAGCTCCCTAGAGGTCGGGACTAGCGGTCTCAATGAGCAGTTCTTC
NA | TRBJ2-1 | TRBV5-1 | NA | CASSLSIQTPSAYNEQFF | TGCGCCAGCAGCCTATCAATACAGACCCCCAGTGCCTACAATGAGCAGTTCTTC
many | TRBJ1-2 | TRBV24-1 | NA | CATSDLQTVGISGYTF | TGTGCCACCAGTGATTTGCAGACGGTCGGGATCAGTGGCTACACCTTC
NA | TRBJ2-1 | TRBV12-3/TRBV12-4 | NA | CASTGPFGSYRGGNEQFF | TGTGCCAGCACCGGACCATTTGGGTCATATAGGGGCGGGAATGAGCAGTTCTTC
NA | TRBJ2-7 | TRBV7-9 | TRBD1 | CASSSDRVSYEQYF | TGTGCCAGCAGCAGCGACAGGGTCTCCTACGAGCAGTACTTC
NA | TRBJ2-2 | TRBV5-1 | NA | CASSLETGNTGELFF | TGCGCCAGCAGCTTGGAAACAGGCAACACCGGGGAGCTGTTTTTT
many | TRBJ1-1 | TRBV9 | TRBD1 | CASSSPGQRAFF | TGTGCCAGCAGCTCACCGGGACAGAGGGCTTTCTTT
many | TRBJ1-2 | TRBV21-1 | NA | CASSKIPSLINGYTF | TGTGCCAGCAGCAAAATTCCAAGCCTTATTAATGGCTACACCTTC
many | TRBJ2-5 | TRBV29-1 | TRBD1 | CSVETGDETQYF | TGCAGCGTGGAGACAGGGGACGAGACCCAGTACTTC
many | TRBJ1-1 | TRBV20-1 | NA | CSARAVQGVEAFF | TGCAGTGCTAGAGCGGTACAGGGAGTTGAAGCTTTCTTT
many | TRBJ2-3 | TRBV5-5 | NA | CASSLFSPASSTDTQYF | TGTGCCAGCAGCTTGTTCTCACCGGCCTCTAGCACAGATACGCAGTATTTT
NA | TRBJ2-1 | TRBV5-1 | NA | CASSLSLNNEQFF | TGCGCCAGCAGCTTAAGTCTGAACAATGAGCAGTTCTTC
many | TRBJ1-2 | TRBV12-3/TRBV12-4 | NA | CASPPIYGYTF | TGTGCCAGCCCCCCGATCTATGGCTACACCTTC
NA | TRBJ1-5 | TRBV12-3/TRBV12-4 | NA | CASSSDGIALEPQHF | TGTGCCAGCAGTTCGGACGGGATTGCTTTGGAGCCCCAGCATTTT
many | TRBJ2-7 | TRBV19 | TRBD2 | CASSIVGTSGSYEQYF | TGTGCCAGTAGTATAGTGGGGACTAGCGGGAGCTACGAGCAGTACTTC
few | TRBJ2-1 | TRBV5-1 | TRBD2 | CASSPGLSADPYNEQFF | TGCGCCAGCAGCCCGGGACTATCTGCGGACCCCTACAATGAGCAGTTCTTC
few | TRBJ2-7 | TRBV12-3/TRBV12-4 | TRBD2 | CASRSMGSGGEQYF | TGTGCCAGCAGATCCATGGGGAGCGGGGGCGAGCAGTACTTC
few | TRBJ2-3 | TRBV7-7 | NA | CASSLGYPTDTQYF | TGTGCTAGCAGCTTAGGGTACCCCACAGATACGCAGTATTTT
NA | TRBJ1-1 | TRBV20-1 | TRBD1 | CSARGTGGTNTEAFF | TGCAGTGCTAGGGGGACAGGGGGCACGAACACTGAAGCTTTCTTT
NA | TRBJ2-1 | TRBV6-5 | TRBD2 | CASSYLPLAGVENEQFF | TGTGCCAGCAGTTACCTCCCACTAGCGGGAGTTGAGAATGAGCAGTTCTTC
once | TRBJ2-1 | TRBV7-9 | TRBD2 | CASSGGLDDEQFF | TGTGCCAGCAGCGGGGGACTAGATGATGAGCAGTTCTTC
NA | TRBJ2-1 | TRBV7-2 | NA | CASSLEPGYNEQFF | TGTGCCAGCAGCTTAGAGCCAGGGTACAATGAGCAGTTCTTC
NA | TRBJ2-7 | TRBV5-1 | NA | CASSPDPGRENEQYF | TGCGCCAGCAGCCCGGATCCGGGGCGGGAAAACGAGCAGTACTTC
many | TRBJ1-5 | TRBV5-1 | TRBD1 | CASSLGGGYQPQHF | TGCGCCAGCAGCTTGGGAGGGGGCTATCAGCCCCAGCATTTT
few | TRBJ2-7 | TRBV12-3/TRBV12-4 | NA | CASSFVTGGAYEQYF | TGTGCCAGCAGTTTTGTAACAGGGGGGGCCTACGAGCAGTACTTC
few | TRBJ1-5 | TRBV19 | NA | CASSLQRDQPQHF | TGTGCCAGTAGTCTACAGAGAGATCAGCCCCAGCATTTT
NA | TRBJ1-1 | TRBV12-3/TRBV12-4 | TRBD1 | CASRPTGGRNTEAFF | TGTGCCAGCAGGCCTACAGGGGGCCGGAACACTGAAGCTTTCTTT
many | TRBJ2-3 | TRBV5-1 | TRBD1 | CASSRGTGTGEADTQYF | TGCGCCAGCAGCCGAGGGACGGGGACAGGGGAGGCAGATACGCAGTATTTT
NA | TRBJ2-1 | TRBV3-1 | TRBD1 | CASSPQHRGVYNEQFF | TGTGCCAGCAGCCCACAACACAGGGGGGTGTACAATGAGCAGTTCTTC
many | TRBJ2-1 | TRBV6-6 | TRBD1 | CASSFYWGTGPESEQFF | TGTGCCAGCAGTTTTTATTGGGGGACAGGGCCCGAAAGTGAGCAGTTCTTC
once | TRBJ2-4 | TRBV25-1 | TRBD2 | CASSDMGLAGNIQYF | TGTGCCAGCAGTGATATGGGACTAGCGGGAAACATTCAGTACTTC
NA | TRBJ2-7 | TRBV20-1 | TRBD2 | CSARDVAGGRAYEQYF | TGCAGTGCTAGAGACGTGGCTGGCGGGAGGGCCTACGAGCAGTACTTC
many | TRBJ1-3 | TRBV12-3/TRBV12-4 | NA | CASSDTGSSGNTIYF | TGTGCCAGCAGTGATACAGGGAGCTCTGGAAACACCATATATTTT
NA | TRBJ2-1 | TRBV20-1 | TRBD2 | CSARDVWTSGMSSYNEQFF | TGCAGTGCTAGAGATGTATGGACTAGCGGGATGAGCTCCTACAATGAGCAGTTCTTC
few | TRBJ2-3 | TRBV12-3/TRBV12-4 | NA | CASSLLGPNTQYF | TGTGCCAGCAGTTTGCTGGGCCCAAATACGCAGTATTTT
many | TRBJ1-1 | TRBV5-1 | TRBD1 | CASSRQGNTEAFF | TGCGCCAGCAGCAGACAGGGGAACACTGAAGCTTTCTTT
NA | TRBJ2-1 | TRBV4-1 | NA | CASSQDPGLNEQFF | TGCGCCAGCAGCCAAGATCCCGGGCTCAATGAGCAGTTCTTC
NA | TRBJ2-7 | TRBV5-1 | NA | CASSSGRRTGDYEQYF | TGCGCCAGCAGCTCAGGGCGGCGAACCGGTGACTACGAGCAGTACTTC
NA | TRBJ2-3 | TRBV20-1 | TRBD1 | CSASPRQGPLGTDTQYF | TGCAGTGCTAGTCCCAGACAGGGCCCGTTGGGCACAGATACGCAGTATTTT
few | TRBJ2-1 | TRBV24-1 | NA | CATSEVDEQFF | TGTGCCACCAGTGAAGTAGATGAGCAGTTCTTC
few | TRBJ2-7 | TRBV6-5 | NA | CASSSSGTPRSHEQYF | TGTGCCAGCAGTTCCTCCGGGACTCCACGCTCCCACGAGCAGTACTTC
many | TRBJ1-5 | TRBV5-5 | TRBD1 | CASSLLPGQGNQPQHF | TGTGCCAGCAGCTTACTACCCGGACAGGGGAATCAGCCCCAGCATTTT
NA | TRBJ2-7 | TRBV5-8 | NA | CASSFGPTRYEQYF | TGTGCCAGCAGCTTTGGTCCGACAAGATACGAGCAGTACTTC
NA | TRBJ1-1 | TRBV18 | NA | CASSLWSVGTEAFF | TGTGCCAGCTCACTCTGGAGTGTAGGGACTGAAGCTTTCTTT